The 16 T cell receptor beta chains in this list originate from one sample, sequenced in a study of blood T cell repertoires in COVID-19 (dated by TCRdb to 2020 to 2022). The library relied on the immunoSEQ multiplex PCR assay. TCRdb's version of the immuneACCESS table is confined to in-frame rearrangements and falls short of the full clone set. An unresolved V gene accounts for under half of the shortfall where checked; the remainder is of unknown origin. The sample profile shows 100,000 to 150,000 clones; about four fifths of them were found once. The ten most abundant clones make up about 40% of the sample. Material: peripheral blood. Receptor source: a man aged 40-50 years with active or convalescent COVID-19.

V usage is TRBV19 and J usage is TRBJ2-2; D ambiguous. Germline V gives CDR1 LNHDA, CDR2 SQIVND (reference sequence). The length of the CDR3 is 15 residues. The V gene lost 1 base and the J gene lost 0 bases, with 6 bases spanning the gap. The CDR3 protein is CASSIGGSNTGELFF. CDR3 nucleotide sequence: TGTGCCAGTAGTATAGGAGGTTCGAACACCGGGGAGCTGTTTTTT.

CDR3 sequence (DNA): TGTGCCAGCAGCGTAGATGGGGAGCCCACGCGGCGCACCTTC. Translating it yields CASSVDGEPTRRTF. The chain links TRBV9 to TRBJ1-2; D gene uncertain. Germline V gene sequence: CDR1 SGDLS, CDR2 YYNGEE. Trimming took off 0 bases at V and 13 bases at J, with 19 bases between the two ends. The CDR3 loop spans 14 amino acids.

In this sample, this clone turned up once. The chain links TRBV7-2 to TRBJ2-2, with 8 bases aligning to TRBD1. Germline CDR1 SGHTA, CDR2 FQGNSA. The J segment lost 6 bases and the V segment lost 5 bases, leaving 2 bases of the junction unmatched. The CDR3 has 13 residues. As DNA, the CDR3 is TGTGCCAGCAGCGGACAGGGAGCCGGGGAGCTGTTTTTT. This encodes CASSGQGAGELFF. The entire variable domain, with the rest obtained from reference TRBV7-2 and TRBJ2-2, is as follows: GAGVSQSPSNKVTEKGKDVELRCDPISGHTALYWYRQSLGQGLEFLIYFQGNSAPDKSGLPSDRFSAERTGGSVSTLTIQRTQQEDSAVYLCASSGQGAGELFFGEGSRLTVL.

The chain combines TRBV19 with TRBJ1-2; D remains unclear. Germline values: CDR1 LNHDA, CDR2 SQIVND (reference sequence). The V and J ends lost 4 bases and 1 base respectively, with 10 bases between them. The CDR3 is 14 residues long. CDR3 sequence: CASSTAELNYGYTF. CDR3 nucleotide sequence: TGTGCCAGTAGTACCGCTGAGCTTAACTATGGCTACACCTTC.

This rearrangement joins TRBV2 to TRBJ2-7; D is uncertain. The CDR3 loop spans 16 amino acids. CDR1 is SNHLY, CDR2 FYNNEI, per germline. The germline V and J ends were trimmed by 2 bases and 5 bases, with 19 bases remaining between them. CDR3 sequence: CASSEISWVGQHEQYF. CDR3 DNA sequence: TGTGCCAGCAGTGAAATTTCTTGGGTTGGGCAGCACGAGCAGTACTTC.

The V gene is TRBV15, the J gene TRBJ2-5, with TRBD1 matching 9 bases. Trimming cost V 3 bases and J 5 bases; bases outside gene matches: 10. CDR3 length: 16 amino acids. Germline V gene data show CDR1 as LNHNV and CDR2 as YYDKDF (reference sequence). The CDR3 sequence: CATSRAPTGGRETQYF. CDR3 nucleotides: TGTGCCACCAGCAGGGCCCCGACAGGGGGTAGGGAGACCCAGTACTTC.

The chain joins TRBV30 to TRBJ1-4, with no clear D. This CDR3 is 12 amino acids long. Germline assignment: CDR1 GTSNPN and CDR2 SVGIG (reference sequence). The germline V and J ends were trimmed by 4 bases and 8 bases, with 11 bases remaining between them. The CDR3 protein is CAWTGSGEKLFF. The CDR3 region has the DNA TGTGCCTGGACGGGGAGCGGAGAAAAACTGTTTTTT. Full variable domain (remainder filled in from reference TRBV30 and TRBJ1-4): SQTIHQWPATLVQPVGSPLSLECTVEGTSNPNLYWYRQAAGRGLQLLFYSVGIGQISSEVPQNLSASRPQDRQFILSSKKLLLSDSGFYLCAWTGSGEKLFFGSGTQLSVL.

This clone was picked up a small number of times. CDR3 loop: CASSFSYSNQPQHF. CDR3 in DNA: TGTGCCAGCAGCTTTTCCTATAGCAATCAGCCCCAGCATTTT. This chain links TRBV5-6 with TRBJ1-5; D gene unclear. The germline V gene encodes CDR1 SGHDT and CDR2 YYEEEE. The CDR3 runs to 14 residues. The V gene lost 2 bases and the J gene lost 0 bases, with 6 bases spanning the gap. Full variable domain (missing parts from reference TRBV5-6 and TRBJ1-5): DAGVTQSPTHLIKTRGQQVTLRCSPKSGHDTVSWYQQALGQGPQFIFQYYEEEERQRGNFPDRFSGHQFPNYSSELNVNALLLGDSALYLCASSFSYSNQPQHFGDGTRLSIL.

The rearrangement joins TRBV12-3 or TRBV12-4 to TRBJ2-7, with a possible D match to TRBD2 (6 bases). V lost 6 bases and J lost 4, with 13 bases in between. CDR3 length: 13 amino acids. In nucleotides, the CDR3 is TGTGCCAGCAGCCCCCTAGGAGGGTACGAGCAGTACTTC. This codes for CASSPLGGYEQYF.

CDR3 bases: TGTGCCAGCAGTTTTCTTCCCGGGACATTCAACACTGAAGCTTTCTTT. Amino acid sequence: CASSFLPGTFNTEAFF. This sequence joins TRBV28 and TRBJ1-1, with a weak D call TRBD1 (6 bases). CDR1 MDHEN and CDR2 SYDVKM come from the germline V gene. The CDR3 has 16 residues. Trimming removed 3 bases at V and 2 bases at J, with 16 bases between.

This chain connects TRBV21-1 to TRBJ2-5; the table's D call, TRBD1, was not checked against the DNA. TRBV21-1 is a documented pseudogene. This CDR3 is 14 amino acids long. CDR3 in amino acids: CASSKNRGQETQYF. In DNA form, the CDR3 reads TGTGCCAGCAGCAAAAACAGGGGGCAGGAGACCCAGTACTTC.

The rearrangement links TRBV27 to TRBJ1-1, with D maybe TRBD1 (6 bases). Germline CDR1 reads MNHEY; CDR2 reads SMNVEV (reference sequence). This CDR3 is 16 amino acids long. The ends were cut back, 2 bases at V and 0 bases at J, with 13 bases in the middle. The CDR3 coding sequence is TGTGCCAGCAGTTTACAAGGGGGAGATATGAACACTGAAGCTTTCTTT. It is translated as CASSLQGGDMNTEAFF.

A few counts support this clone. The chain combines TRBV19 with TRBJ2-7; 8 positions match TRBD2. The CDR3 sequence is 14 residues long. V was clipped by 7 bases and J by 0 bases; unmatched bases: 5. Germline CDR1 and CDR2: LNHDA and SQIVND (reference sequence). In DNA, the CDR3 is TGTGCCAGTAAAGTAGCGGGGACCTCCTACGAGCAGTACTTC. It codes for CASKVAGTSYEQYF.

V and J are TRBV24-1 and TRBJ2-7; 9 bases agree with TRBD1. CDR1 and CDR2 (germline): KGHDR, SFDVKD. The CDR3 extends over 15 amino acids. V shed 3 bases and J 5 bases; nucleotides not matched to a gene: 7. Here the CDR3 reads CATSDPGTGSNEQYF. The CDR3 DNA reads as TGTGCCACCAGTGATCCCGGGACAGGGAGCAACGAGCAGTACTTC.

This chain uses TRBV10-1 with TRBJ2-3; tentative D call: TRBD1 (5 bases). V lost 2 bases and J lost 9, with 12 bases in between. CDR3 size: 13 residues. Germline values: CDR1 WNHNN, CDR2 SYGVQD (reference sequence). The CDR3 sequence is CASSEKGSQTQYF. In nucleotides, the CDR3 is TGCGCCAGCAGTGAGAAGGGGTCCCAGACGCAGTATTTT.

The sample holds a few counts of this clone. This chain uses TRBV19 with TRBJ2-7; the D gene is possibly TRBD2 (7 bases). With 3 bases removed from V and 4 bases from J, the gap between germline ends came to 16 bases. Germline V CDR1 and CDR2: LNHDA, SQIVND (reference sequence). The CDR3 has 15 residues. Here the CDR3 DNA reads TGTGCCAGTAGTATTGTCCGGGGGGCTGGATACGAGCAGTACTTC. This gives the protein CASSIVRGAGYEQYF.